The 6 T cell receptor beta chains below all came from one sample that was sequenced in a study of T cell responses to AZD1222 COVID-19 vaccine. This table comes from immunoSEQ multiplex PCR, and its TCRdb copy is limited to in-frame clones, with some not included. This table holds 50,000 or so clones, 89% found once. The sequences come from peripheral blood, collected 28 days after the second AZD1222 dose. These receptors were taken from an adult who received the AZD1222 COVID-19 vaccine.

CDR3 protein: CASTAGRGIEKLFF. DNA for the CDR3: TGTGCCAGCACGGCGGGGCGAGGGATTGAAAAACTGTTTTTT. The rearrangement links TRBV25-1 to TRBJ1-4; D is possibly TRBD1 (5 bases). This CDR3 contains 14 residues. The V and J ends lost 7 bases and 7 bases respectively, with 16 bases between them. Germline loops: CDR1 MGHDK, CDR2 SYGVNS. The variable domain in full, completed from reference TRBV25-1 and TRBJ1-4, reads EADIYQTPRYLVIGTGKKITLECSQTMGHDKMYWYQQDPGMELHLIHYSYGVNSTEKGDLSSESTVSRIRTEHFPLTLESARPSHTSQYLCASTAGRGIEKLFFGSGTQLSVL.

The chain has TRBV27 and TRBJ2-7; D remains unclear. V was clipped by 3 bases and J by 3 bases, with 12 bases between them. The CDR3 sequence is 14 residues long. Germline V lookup: CDR1 MNHEY, CDR2 SMNVEV (reference sequence). CDR3 nucleotide sequence: TGTGCCAGCAGTTTTAGGACGACGGTCTACGAGCAGTACTTC. Translated, it gives CASSFRTTVYEQYF.

This clone has only a few counts. The rearrangement uses TRBV29-1 and TRBJ1-2; D unclear. The CDR3 sequence is 12 residues long. The V and J ends lost 1 base and 8 bases respectively, with 11 bases between them. Germline assignment: CDR1 SQVTM and CDR2 ANQGSEA. The CDR3 loop reads CSVEVLSPGYTF. For the CDR3, the DNA is TGCAGCGTTGAAGTCCTCAGCCCGGGCTACACCTTC.

The chain is built from TRBV27 and TRBJ2-3; D is unclear. Germline values: CDR1 MNHEY, CDR2 SMNVEV (reference sequence). The CDR3 contains 14 residues. The V end lost 1 base, the J end lost 0 bases, and 5 bases lay between the germline ends. CDR3 nucleotide sequence: TGTGCCAGCAGTTTATTGGCGAGCACAGATACGCAGTATTTT. Translated, it gives CASSLLASTDTQYF.

The chain couples TRBV18 to TRBJ1-2; 9 nucleotides line up with TRBD1. The V gene end was trimmed by 3 bases and the J gene end by 3 bases; junction bases not matched to a gene: 5. CDR1 KGHSH and CDR2 LQKENI come from the germline V gene. This CDR3 has 15 residues. CDR3 amino acids: CASSPPGQGDYGYTF. DNA for the CDR3: TGTGCCAGCTCACCCCCGGGACAGGGTGACTATGGCTACACCTTC.

The V and J genes are TRBV19 and TRBJ2-1; 7 positions match TRBD1. This CDR3 contains 15 residues. V shed 6 bases, J shed 5 bases, and the junction held 10 bases outside the gene matches. Germline V gene data show CDR1 as LNHDA and CDR2 as SQIVND (reference sequence). The DNA of the CDR3 is TGTGCCAGTAGCAAGACAGGGCGTCGTGACAATGAGCAGTTCTTC. The encoded protein is CASSKTGRRDNEQFF.